These 10 T cell receptor beta chains originate from one sample sequenced in a study of T cell changes during pregnancy in multiple sclerosis. Sequencing used immunoSEQ multiplex PCR; TCRdb keeps in-frame clones, though not all of them. The sample consists of roughly 70,000 clones, roughly 92% of them appearing once. The sample consisted of peripheral blood, taken in the third trimester of pregnancy. The origin of the receptors is a female donor with multiple sclerosis, enrolled in a pregnancy study.

This clone was found a few times. The chain is built from TRBV6-4 and TRBJ2-1; 8 bases agree with TRBD2. The CDR3 is 14 amino acids. Germline lookup yields CDR1 MRHNA and CDR2 SNTAGT. J lost 7 bases, V lost 5 bases, and 7 bases had no gene match. CDR3 sequence reads: CASSQLAGSNEQFF. The CDR3 DNA sequence: TGTGCCAGCAGTCAGCTAGCGGGCTCGAATGAGCAGTTCTTC.

The CDR3 sequence is CASSDSAGEGDEQYF. The CDR3 coding sequence is TGTGCCAGCAGTGACTCGGCGGGAGAGGGCGACGAGCAGTACTTC. This chain links TRBV6-4 with TRBJ2-7, with 7 bases fitting TRBD2. CDR3 length: 15 residues. Germline CDR1 reads MRHNA; CDR2 reads SNTAGT. Trimming took 0 bases from V and 5 from J; bases not matched to a gene: 7.

The rearrangement uses TRBV7-8 and TRBJ2-3, with 9 bases fitting TRBD2. Germline V lookup: CDR1 SGHVS, CDR2 FQNEAQ. The trim removed 1 base at V and 2 bases at J, leaving 13 bases unmatched. The CDR3 is 19 amino acids. The CDR3 reads CASSLEGLAGKPDTDTQYF. The CDR3 nucleotides are TGTGCCAGCAGCTTAGAGGGGCTAGCGGGAAAACCCGACACAGATACGCAGTATTTT.

The chain recombines TRBV20-1 with TRBJ2-1; D may be TRBD2 (6 bases). The CDR3 contains 11 residues. Per the germline V gene, CDR1 is DFQATT and CDR2 is SNEGSKA (reference sequence). V shed 2 bases and J shed 9 bases, with 8 bases lying between them. CDR3 DNA sequence: TGCAGTGCTAGACGGCGGGGTGAGCAGTTCTTC. As protein: CSARRRGEQFF.

This CDR3 is CASITGTSGRGSYNEQFF. CDR3 nucleotide sequence: TGTGCCAGCATTACCGGGACTAGCGGGAGAGGGTCCTACAATGAGCAGTTCTTC. The V and J genes are TRBV28 and TRBJ2-1; 14 bases fit TRBD2. This CDR3 comprises 18 residues. CDR1 is MDHEN and CDR2 is SYDVKM in the germline V gene. The ends lost 7 bases at V and 1 base at J; junction bases unmatched: 9.

This chain joins TRBV7-2 and TRBJ2-6; tentative D call: TRBD2 (5 bases). The V and J ends lost 4 bases and 4 bases respectively, with 8 bases between them. Germline V lookup: CDR1 SGHTA, CDR2 FQGNSA. The CDR3 sequence is 14 residues long. DNA for the CDR3: TGTGCCAGCAGCTCTACGGGGGGGGCCAACGTCCTGACTTTC. It is translated as CASSSTGGANVLTF.

CDR3 sequence (DNA): TGTGCCAGCTCACCAACCCCAACAGGGAACACTGAAGCTTTCTTT. It encodes CASSPTPTGNTEAFF. This chain joins TRBV18 and TRBJ1-1; D is perhaps TRBD1 (5 bases). CDR3 length: 15 amino acids. The V gene's germline CDR1 is KGHSH and CDR2 LQKENI. V shed 2 bases and J shed 1 base, with 11 bases lying between them.

This clone came up once. The chain combines TRBV18 with TRBJ2-3, with D possibly TRBD1 on 5 matching bases. CDR1 and CDR2 from the germline V gene are KGHSH and LQKENI. The CDR3 covers 14 residues. Trimming left V 5 bases short and J 8 bases short, with 17 bases between. The CDR3 DNA is TGTGCCAGCTCAGAGCAGGGCCGCGCTGGTACGCAGTATTTT. Its translation: CASSEQGRAGTQYF.

The J gene is TRBJ2-3, the V gene TRBV19; D perhaps matches TRBD2 (6 bases). Trimming took off 6 bases at V and 2 bases at J, with 18 bases between the two ends. The CDR3 spans 16 residues. In germline, CDR1 is LNHDA, CDR2 SQIVND (reference sequence). The CDR3 region has the DNA TGTGCCAGTAGCCTCGGGGTAGCGGAATTCACAGATACGCAGTATTTT. Translated: CASSLGVAEFTDTQYF.

The chain uses TRBV6-4 and TRBJ2-1; TRBD2 matches 12 bases. V dropped 2 bases and J dropped 4; count of bases not matched to a gene: 6. CDR3 length equals 17 residues. Germline V gives CDR1 MRHNA, CDR2 SNTAGT. CDR3 region: CASSDEVLAGGYNEQFF. In DNA form, the CDR3 reads TGTGCCAGCAGTGACGAGGTACTAGCGGGAGGATACAATGAGCAGTTCTTC.